The 10 T cell receptor beta chains below come from one sample, sequenced in a study of T cells in localized non-small cell lung cancer. Profiling relied on immunoSEQ multiplex PCR, and the TCRdb table lists in-frame clones only, not all of them. The sample includes several thousand clones, over 12% of them seen just once. The sequencing here drew on normal lung tissue next to the tumor, taken before any cancer treatment. Receptors originate from a male donor at least 60 years old with stage II squamous cell lung carcinoma.

The V and J genes are TRBV9 and TRBJ2-7, with 8 bases fitting TRBD1. This CDR3 contains 14 residues. Germline V gene data show CDR1 as SGDLS and CDR2 as YYNGEE. With V trimmed by 5 bases and J by 3 bases, 7 bases remained unmatched. CDR3 coding DNA: TGTGCCAGCAGTGATACCGGGACAGGCTACGAGCAGTACTTC. The encoded protein is CASSDTGTGYEQYF. Supplemented by reference TRBV9 and TRBJ2-7, the full variable domain reads DSGVTQTPKHLITATGQRVTLRCSPRSGDLSVYWYQQSLDQGLQFLIQYYNGEERAKGNILERFSAQQFPDLHSELNLSSLELGDSALYFCASSDTGTGYEQYFGPGTRLTVT.

The table lists this clone with a few counts. V gene TRBV18 combines with J gene TRBJ1-4, with D perhaps matching TRBD1 (6 bases). The germline gives CDR1 KGHSH, CDR2 LQKENI. The CDR3 runs to 14 residues. Between the trimmed V and J ends, which lost 6 bases and 8 bases, there was a span of 16 bases. CDR3 nucleotides: TGTGCCAGCTCCCCTGCGACAGGTCGGGAAAAACTGTTTTTT. It specifies CASSPATGREKLFF.

This clone came up a few times. The V call is TRBV11-3, the J call TRBJ1-2, with 12 bases lining up with TRBD1. The CDR3 spans 14 residues. In germline, CDR1 is SGHNT, CDR2 YENEEA. The J segment lost 8 bases and the V segment lost 5 bases, leaving 6 bases of the junction unmatched. The CDR3: CASSPRDRGRGYTF. In nucleotides, the CDR3 is TGTGCCAGCAGCCCCCGGGACAGGGGGCGAGGCTACACCTTC.

This clone is labeled as medium-sized. The rearrangement links TRBV11-3 to TRBJ2-3; weak D call: TRBD2 (6 bases). Trimming shortened V by 3 bases and J by 7 bases, and 20 bases separated the two germline ends. Germline lookup yields CDR1 SGHNT and CDR2 YENEEA. The CDR3 has 16 residues. The CDR3 here is CASSLAGTGREYTQYF. CDR3 DNA sequence: TGTGCCAGCAGCTTGGCGGGGACGGGAAGGGAATATACGCAGTATTTT. Full variable domain (missing parts from reference TRBV11-3 and TRBJ2-3): EAGVVQSPRYKIIEKKQPVAFWCNPISGHNTLYWYLQNLGQGPELLIRYENEEAVDDSQLPKDRFSAERLKGVDSTLKIQPAELGDSAVYLCASSLAGTGREYTQYFGPGTRLTVL.

Of note for this clone: A read error may account for a junction end that differs from germline. CDR3 sequence: CASSQGGADRAVVF. CDR3 in DNA: TGTGCCAGCAGCCAGGGTGGGGCGGACCGAGCAGTGGTCTTC. The chain is built from TRBV11-3 and TRBJ2-1; maybe TRBD1 (5 bases). CDR3 length: 14 amino acids. Looked up from germline, CDR1 is SGHNT and CDR2 is YENEEA.

The J gene is TRBJ1-4, the V gene TRBV18; D unclear. Germline V gene sequence: CDR1 KGHSH, CDR2 LQKENI. The CDR3 is 15 amino acids. With 0 bases removed from V and 7 bases from J, the gap between germline ends came to 12 bases. The CDR3 is CASSPPRAVSEKLFF. In DNA form, the CDR3 reads TGTGCCAGCTCACCACCACGGGCAGTTTCTGAAAAACTGTTTTTT.

This clone was seen only a few times. The CDR3: CANSASGEADTQYF. DNA of the CDR3: TGTGCCAACTCGGCTAGCGGGGAGGCAGATACGCAGTATTTT. The chain links TRBV28 to TRBJ2-3; 9 nucleotides agree with TRBD2. This CDR3 has 14 residues. The germline V gene encodes CDR1 MDHEN and CDR2 SYDVKM. With 10 bases clipped from V and 4 bases from J, the junction kept 9 bases outside the gene matches.

The rearrangement uses TRBV11-3 and TRBJ1-6, with 7 bases fitting TRBD1. The CDR3 runs 18 residues. J was trimmed by 5 bases and V by 3 bases; bases with no gene match: 13. Looked up from germline, CDR1 is SGHNT and CDR2 is YENEEA. The CDR3 nucleotides are TGTGCCAGCAGCTTGCAAGGTACTCAGGGGGTGAATAATTCACCCCTCCACTTT. Translation: CASSLQGTQGVNNSPLHF.

By share of the sample, this clone is medium-sized (0.01 to 0.1%). The CDR3 sequence is CASRRDSGNPAFF. The CDR3 coding sequence is TGTGCCAGCAGACGGGACAGCGGTAATCCGGCTTTCTTT. The chain couples TRBV6-8 to TRBJ1-1, with 7 nucleotides matching TRBD1. V shed 6 bases, J shed 11 bases, and the junction held 12 bases outside the gene matches. The CDR3 runs to 13 residues. Per germline, CDR1 MNHGY and CDR2 SAAAGT.

This clone was observed a few times. The chain is built from TRBV11-3 and TRBJ2-3, with D uncertain. V lost 5 bases and J lost 1, with 10 bases in between. Germline assignment: CDR1 SGHNT and CDR2 YENEEA. This CDR3 comprises 14 residues. In DNA, the CDR3 is TGTGCCAGCAGCCCCCAATCAGGCACAGATACGCAGTATTTT. It yields the protein CASSPQSGTDTQYF.